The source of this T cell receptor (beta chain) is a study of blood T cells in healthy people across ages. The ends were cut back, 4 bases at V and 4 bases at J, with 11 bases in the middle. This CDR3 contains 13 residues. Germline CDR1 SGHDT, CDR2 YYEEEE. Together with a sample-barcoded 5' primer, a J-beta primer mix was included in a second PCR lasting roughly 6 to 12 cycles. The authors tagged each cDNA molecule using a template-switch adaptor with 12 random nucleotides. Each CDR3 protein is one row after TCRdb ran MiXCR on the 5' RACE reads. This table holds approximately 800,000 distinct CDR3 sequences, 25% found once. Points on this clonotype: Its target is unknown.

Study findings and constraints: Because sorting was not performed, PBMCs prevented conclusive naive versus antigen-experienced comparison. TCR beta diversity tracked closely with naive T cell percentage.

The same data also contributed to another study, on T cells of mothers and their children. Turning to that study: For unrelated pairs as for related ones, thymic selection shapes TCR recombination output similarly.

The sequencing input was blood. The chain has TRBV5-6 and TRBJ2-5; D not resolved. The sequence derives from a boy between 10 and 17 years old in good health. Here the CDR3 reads CASSLLHGETQYF. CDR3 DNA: TGTGCCAGCAGCCTCCTGCATGGAGAGACCCAGTACTTC.